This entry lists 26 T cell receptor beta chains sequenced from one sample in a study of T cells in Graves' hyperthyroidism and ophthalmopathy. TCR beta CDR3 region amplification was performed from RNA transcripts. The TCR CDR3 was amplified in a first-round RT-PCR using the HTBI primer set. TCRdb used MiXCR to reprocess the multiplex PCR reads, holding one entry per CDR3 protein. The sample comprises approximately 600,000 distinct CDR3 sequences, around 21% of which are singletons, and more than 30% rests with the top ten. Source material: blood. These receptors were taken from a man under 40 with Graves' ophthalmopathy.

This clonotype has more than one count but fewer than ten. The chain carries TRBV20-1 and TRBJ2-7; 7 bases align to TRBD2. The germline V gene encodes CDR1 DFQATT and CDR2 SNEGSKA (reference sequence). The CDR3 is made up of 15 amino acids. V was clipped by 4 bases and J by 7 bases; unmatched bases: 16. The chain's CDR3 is CSAMEGSGGYREQYF. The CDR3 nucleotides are TGCAGTGCTATGGAGGGTTCGGGAGGTTACCGGGAGCAGTACTTC.

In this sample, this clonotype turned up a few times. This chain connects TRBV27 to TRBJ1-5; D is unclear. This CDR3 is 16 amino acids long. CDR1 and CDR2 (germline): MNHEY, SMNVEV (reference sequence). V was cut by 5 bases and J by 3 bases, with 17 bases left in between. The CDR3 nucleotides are TGTGCCAGCAGTCCAGGAGGCCGTGGCCACAATCAGCCCCAGCATTTT. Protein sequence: CASSPGGRGHNQPQHF.

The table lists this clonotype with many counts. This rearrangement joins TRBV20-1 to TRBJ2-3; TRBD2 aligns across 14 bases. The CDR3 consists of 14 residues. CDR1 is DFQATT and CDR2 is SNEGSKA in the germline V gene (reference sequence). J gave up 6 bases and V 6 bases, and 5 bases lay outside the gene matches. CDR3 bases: TGCAGTGCCCCGGGACTAGCGGGAGTGGATACGCAGTATTTT. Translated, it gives CSAPGLAGVDTQYF.

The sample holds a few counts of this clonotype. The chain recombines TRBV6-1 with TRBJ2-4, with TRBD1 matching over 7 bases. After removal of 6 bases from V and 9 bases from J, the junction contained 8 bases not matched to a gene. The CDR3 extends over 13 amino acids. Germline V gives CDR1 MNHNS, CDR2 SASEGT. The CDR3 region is CASSGQVGVIQYF. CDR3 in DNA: TGTGCCAGCAGCGGACAGGTGGGGGTCATTCAGTACTTC.

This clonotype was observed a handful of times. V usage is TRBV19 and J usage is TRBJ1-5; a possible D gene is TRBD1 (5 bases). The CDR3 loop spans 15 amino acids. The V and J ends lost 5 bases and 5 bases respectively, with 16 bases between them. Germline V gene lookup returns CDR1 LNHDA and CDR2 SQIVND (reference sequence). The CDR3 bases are TGTGCCAGTAGTCAGGGAGGAGGCTTGCATCAGCCCCAGCATTTT. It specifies CASSQGGGLHQPQHF.

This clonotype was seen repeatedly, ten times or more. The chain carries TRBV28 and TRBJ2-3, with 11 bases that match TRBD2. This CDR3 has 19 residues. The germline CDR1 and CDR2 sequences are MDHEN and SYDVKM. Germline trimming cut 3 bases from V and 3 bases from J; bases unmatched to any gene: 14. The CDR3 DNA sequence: TGTGCCAGCAGTTTTGAGAGCCTCCCTACTAGCGGGAGAACAGATACGCAGTATTTT. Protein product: CASSFESLPTSGRTDTQYF.

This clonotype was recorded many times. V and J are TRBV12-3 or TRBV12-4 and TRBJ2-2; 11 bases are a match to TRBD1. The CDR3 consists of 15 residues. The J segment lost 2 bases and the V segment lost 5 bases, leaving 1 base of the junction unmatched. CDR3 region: CASSRTGGNTGELFF. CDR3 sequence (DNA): TGTGCCAGCAGTAGGACAGGGGGCAACACCGGGGAGCTGTTTTTT.

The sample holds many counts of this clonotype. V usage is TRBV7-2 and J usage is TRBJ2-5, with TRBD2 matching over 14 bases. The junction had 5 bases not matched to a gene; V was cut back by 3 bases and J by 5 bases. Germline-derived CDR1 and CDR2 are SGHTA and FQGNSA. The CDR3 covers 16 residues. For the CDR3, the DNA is TGTGCCAGCAGCTTCGGACTAGCGGGAGGATCCGAGACCCAGTACTTC. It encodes CASSFGLAGGSETQYF.

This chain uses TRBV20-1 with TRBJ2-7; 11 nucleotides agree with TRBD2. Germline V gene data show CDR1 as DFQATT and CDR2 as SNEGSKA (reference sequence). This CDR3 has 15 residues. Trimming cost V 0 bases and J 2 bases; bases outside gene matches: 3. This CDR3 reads CSARDIAGGPYEQYF. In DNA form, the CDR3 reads TGCAGTGCTAGAGATATAGCGGGAGGGCCCTACGAGCAGTACTTC.

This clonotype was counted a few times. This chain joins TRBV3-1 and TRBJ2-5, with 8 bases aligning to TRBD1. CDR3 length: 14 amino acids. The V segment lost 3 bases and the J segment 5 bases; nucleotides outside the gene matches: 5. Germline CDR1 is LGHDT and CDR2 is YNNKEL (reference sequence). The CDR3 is CASSQTGAEETQYF. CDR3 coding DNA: TGTGCCAGCAGCCAGACAGGGGCTGAGGAGACCCAGTACTTC.

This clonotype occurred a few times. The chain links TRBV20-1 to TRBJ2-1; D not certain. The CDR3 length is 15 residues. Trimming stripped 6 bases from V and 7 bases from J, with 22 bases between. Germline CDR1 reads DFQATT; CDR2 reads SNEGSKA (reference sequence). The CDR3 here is CSADGSGSLGNEQFF. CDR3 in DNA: TGCAGTGCCGATGGGTCGGGTTCTTTGGGGAATGAGCAGTTCTTC.

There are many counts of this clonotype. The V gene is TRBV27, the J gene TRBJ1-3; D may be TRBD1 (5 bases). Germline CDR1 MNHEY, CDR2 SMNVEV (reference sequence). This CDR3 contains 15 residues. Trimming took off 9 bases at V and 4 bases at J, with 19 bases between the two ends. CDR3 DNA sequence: TGTGCCAGTACTAAAGGAATCGGGGCCGGAAACACCATATATTTT. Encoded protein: CASTKGIGAGNTIYF.

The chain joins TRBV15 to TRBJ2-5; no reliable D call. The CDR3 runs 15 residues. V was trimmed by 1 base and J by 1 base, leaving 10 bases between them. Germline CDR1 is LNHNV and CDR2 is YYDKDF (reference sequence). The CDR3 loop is CATSRGGNSQETQYF. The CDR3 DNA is TGTGCCACCAGCAGAGGTGGCAACTCCCAAGAGACCCAGTACTTC. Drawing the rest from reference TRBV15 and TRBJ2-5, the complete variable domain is DAMVIQNPRYQVTQFGKPVTLSCSQTLNHNVMYWYQQKSSQAPKLLFHYYDKDFNNEADTPDNFQSRRPNTSFCFLDIRSPGLGDTAMYLCATSRGGNSQETQYFGPGTRLLVL.

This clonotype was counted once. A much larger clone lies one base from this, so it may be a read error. The DNA for the CDR3 is TGTGCCGGCAGTATAACTTTGGGGACCAAAGGAATCATGAACACTGAAGCTTTCTTT. This translates into CAGSITLGTKGIMNTEAFF. This chain connects TRBV6-2 or TRBV6-3 to TRBJ1-1; D is possibly TRBD1 (5 bases). This CDR3 has 19 residues. Germline-derived CDR1 and CDR2 are MNHEY and SVGEGT.

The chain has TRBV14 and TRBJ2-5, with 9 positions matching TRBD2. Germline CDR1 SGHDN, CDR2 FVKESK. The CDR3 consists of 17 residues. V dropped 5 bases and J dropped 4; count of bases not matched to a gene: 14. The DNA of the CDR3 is TGTGCCAGCAGCGGGGCCGGGACTAGCATGTCGTCAGAGACCCAGTACTTC. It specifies CASSGAGTSMSSETQYF.

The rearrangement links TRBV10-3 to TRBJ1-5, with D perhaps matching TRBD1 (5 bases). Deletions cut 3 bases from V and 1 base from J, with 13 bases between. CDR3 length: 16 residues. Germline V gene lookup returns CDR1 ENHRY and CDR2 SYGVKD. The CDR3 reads CAISDLAGRSNQPQHF. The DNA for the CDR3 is TGTGCCATCAGTGATTTGGCAGGGAGAAGCAATCAGCCCCAGCATTTT.

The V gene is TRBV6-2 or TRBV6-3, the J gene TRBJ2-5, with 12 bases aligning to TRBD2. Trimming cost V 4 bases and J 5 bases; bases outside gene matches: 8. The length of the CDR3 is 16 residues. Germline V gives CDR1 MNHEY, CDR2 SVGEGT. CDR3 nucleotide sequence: TGTGCCAGCAGTTCGGCCACTAGCGGGAGGACGGAGACCCAGTACTTC. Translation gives CASSSATSGRTETQYF.

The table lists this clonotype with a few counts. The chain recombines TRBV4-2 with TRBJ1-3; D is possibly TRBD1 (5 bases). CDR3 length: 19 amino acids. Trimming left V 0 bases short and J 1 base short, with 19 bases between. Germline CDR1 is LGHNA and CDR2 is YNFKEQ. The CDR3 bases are TGTGCCAGCAGCCAAGAGGGGGGAGGGATGGGGCCTTCTGGAAACACCATATATTTT. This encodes CASSQEGGGMGPSGNTIYF.

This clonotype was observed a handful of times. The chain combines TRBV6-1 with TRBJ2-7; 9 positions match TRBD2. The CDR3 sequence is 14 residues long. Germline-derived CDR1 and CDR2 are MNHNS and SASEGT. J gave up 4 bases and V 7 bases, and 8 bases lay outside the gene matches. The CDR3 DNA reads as TGTGCCAGCAACGTAGCGGGAGTTCAGTACGAGCAGTACTTC. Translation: CASNVAGVQYEQYF.

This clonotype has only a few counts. This CDR3 is CASWNGAFKGHGYTF. In nucleotides, the CDR3 is TGCGCCAGCTGGAACGGGGCGTTCAAGGGACATGGCTACACCTTC. The chain joins TRBV10-2 to TRBJ1-2; tentatively, D is TRBD1 (5 bases). The germline V gene has CDR1 WSHSY and CDR2 SAAADI. The CDR3 runs 15 residues. Trimming took 8 bases from V and 6 from J, leaving 22 bases between them.

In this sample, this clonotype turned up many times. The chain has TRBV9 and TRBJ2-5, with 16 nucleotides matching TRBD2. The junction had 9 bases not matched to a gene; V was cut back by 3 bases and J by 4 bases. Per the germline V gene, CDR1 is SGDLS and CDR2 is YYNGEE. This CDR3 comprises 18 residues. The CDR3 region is CASSARGLAGGRGETQYF. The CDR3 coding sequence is TGTGCCAGCAGCGCTCGGGGACTAGCGGGAGGGAGAGGAGAGACCCAGTACTTC.

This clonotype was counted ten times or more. DNA of the CDR3: TGTGCCAGCAGTCCACAGACTAGCCGCCGAGAGACCCAGTACTTC. It yields the protein CASSPQTSRRETQYF. The rearrangement uses TRBV12-3 or TRBV12-4 and TRBJ2-5; 7 nucleotides line up with TRBD2. CDR3 length: 15 residues. V lost 5 bases and J lost 4; bases outside the gene matches: 10.

The CDR3 DNA sequence: TGCAGTGCTCGGAGGTCAGGGGTTAATCAGCCCCAGCATTTT. The encoded protein is CSARRSGVNQPQHF. The J gene is TRBJ1-5, the V gene TRBV20-1; weak D call: TRBD1 (6 bases). This CDR3 contains 14 residues. CDR1 is DFQATT and CDR2 is SNEGSKA in the germline V gene (reference sequence). V was clipped by 5 bases and J by 4 bases, with 15 bases between them.

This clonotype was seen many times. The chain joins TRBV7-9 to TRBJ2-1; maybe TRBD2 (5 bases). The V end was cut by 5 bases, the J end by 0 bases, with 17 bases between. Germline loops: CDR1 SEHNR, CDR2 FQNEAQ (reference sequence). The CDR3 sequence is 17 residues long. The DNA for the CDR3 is TGTGCCAGCAGCCCCAGGAAGGCCACTAGCTCCTACAATGAGCAGTTCTTC. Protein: CASSPRKATSSYNEQFF.

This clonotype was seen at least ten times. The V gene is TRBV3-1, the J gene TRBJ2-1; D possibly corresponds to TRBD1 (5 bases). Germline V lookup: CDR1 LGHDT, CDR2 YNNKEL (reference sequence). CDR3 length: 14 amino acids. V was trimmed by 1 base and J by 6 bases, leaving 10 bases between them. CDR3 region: CASSQGGYANEQFF. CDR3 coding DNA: TGTGCCAGCAGCCAAGGGGGCTACGCCAATGAGCAGTTCTTC.

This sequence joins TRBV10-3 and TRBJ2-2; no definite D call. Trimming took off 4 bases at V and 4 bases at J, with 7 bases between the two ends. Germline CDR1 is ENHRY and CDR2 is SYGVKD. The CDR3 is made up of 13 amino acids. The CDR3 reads CAISGSFTGELFF. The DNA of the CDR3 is TGTGCCATCAGTGGTTCGTTCACCGGGGAGCTGTTTTTT.